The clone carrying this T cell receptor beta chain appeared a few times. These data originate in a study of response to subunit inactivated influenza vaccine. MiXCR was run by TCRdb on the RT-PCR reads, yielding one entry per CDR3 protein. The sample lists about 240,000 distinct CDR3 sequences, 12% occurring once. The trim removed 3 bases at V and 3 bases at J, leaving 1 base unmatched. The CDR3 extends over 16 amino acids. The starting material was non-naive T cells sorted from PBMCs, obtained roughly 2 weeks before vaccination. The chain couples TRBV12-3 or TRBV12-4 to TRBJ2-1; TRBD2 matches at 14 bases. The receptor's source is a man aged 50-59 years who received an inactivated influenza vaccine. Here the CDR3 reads CASSFGTSGSYNEQFF. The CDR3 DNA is TGTGCCAGCAGTTTTGGGACTAGCGGGAGCTACAATGAGCAGTTCTTC.